Following are 10 T cell receptor beta chains from one sample sequenced in a study of blood T cells in healthy people across ages. With a J-beta primer mix and a sample-barcoded 5' primer, a second PCR ran about 6 to 11 cycles. TCRdb processed the 5' RACE reads anew with MiXCR; each CDR3 protein has one entry. The sample records around 900,000 distinct CDR3 sequences, around 26% being singletons. Source material: blood. The receptors here all came from a woman aged 80 or older in good health.

A note on this clonotype: A read error may explain this, as a much larger clone is one base away. The conserved closing phenylalanine or tryptophan is absent in this CDR3, likely reflecting a read error. The chain joins TRBV5-1 to TRBJ2-4; D uncertain. V was cut by 5 bases and J by 0 bases, with 9 bases left in between. This CDR3 is built from 14 residues. CDR1 is SGHRS and CDR2 is YFSETQ in the germline V gene. The CDR3 nucleotides are TGCGCCAGCAGAAGGACGGTAGCCAAAAACATTCAGTACGTC. This sequence encodes CASRRTVAKNIQYV.

This clonotype was seen many times. CDR3 in DNA: TGTGCCAGCAGCCAGGGGCGGGGGGGGTACGAGCAGTACTTC. Encoded protein: CASSQGRGGYEQYF. The chain couples TRBV7-2 to TRBJ2-7; 9 bases match TRBD2. CDR3 length: 14 amino acids. The germline CDR1 and CDR2 sequences are SGHTA and FQGNSA. J was trimmed by 4 bases and V by 5 bases; bases with no gene match: 6.

This clonotype showed up many times. The rearrangement links TRBV20-1 to TRBJ2-7; possible D gene TRBD2, 5 bases. CDR3 size: 14 residues. The germline V gene encodes CDR1 DFQATT and CDR2 SNEGSKA (reference sequence). Trimming took off 0 bases at V and 6 bases at J, with 15 bases between the two ends. CDR3 DNA: TGCAGTGCTAGAGACCCACTCGGAGGTTCCGAGCAGTACTTC. This codes for CSARDPLGGSEQYF.

A single count supports this clonotype. The V call is TRBV6-2 or TRBV6-3, the J call TRBJ2-2; a possible D gene is TRBD1 (6 bases). The CDR3 length is 16 residues. The ends were cut back, 6 bases at V and 1 base at J, with 15 bases in the middle. The germline CDR1 and CDR2 sequences are MNHEY and SVGEGT. CDR3: CASSYTGNRNTGELFF. Written as DNA, the CDR3 is TGTGCCAGCAGCTATACAGGGAATCGGAACACCGGGGAGCTGTTTTTT.

V usage is TRBV10-3 and J usage is TRBJ2-1; D could derive from TRBD1 or TRBD2 (5 bases each). Germline V CDR1 and CDR2: ENHRY, SYGVKD. The V end lost 1 base, the J end lost 7 bases, and 23 bases lay between the germline ends. The CDR3 loop spans 18 amino acids. In nucleotides, the CDR3 is TGTGCCATCAGTGAGTTCGCGTATGGGCAGGGCGGGCGGAATGAGCAGTTCTTC. Protein sequence: CAISEFAYGQGGRNEQFF.

This clonotype was recorded many times. The chain joins TRBV6-2 or TRBV6-3 to TRBJ1-2; unclear D gene. Germline CDR1 MNHEY, CDR2 SVGEGT. The CDR3 loop spans 13 amino acids. V lost 6 bases and J lost 2, with 10 bases in between. The CDR3 loop reads CASRPDLNYGYTF. The CDR3 coding sequence is TGTGCCAGCAGGCCGGATTTGAACTATGGCTACACCTTC.

In the case of this clonotype: A read error may explain this, as a much larger clone is one base away. This chain links TRBV27 with TRBJ2-1; tentatively, D is TRBD1 (6 bases). The CDR3 totals 14 residues. Germline-derived CDR1 and CDR2 are MNHEY and SMNVEV (reference sequence). CDR3 coding DNA: TGTGCCGGCAGTTCAGGACAGAACTACAATGAGCAGTTCTTC. It is translated as CAGSSGQNYNEQFF.

This clonotype was seen ten or more times. V gene TRBV20-1 combines with J gene TRBJ1-1, with a weak D call TRBD1 (5 bases). V was shortened by 2 bases and J by 1 base, with 11 bases between the two germline ends. The CDR3 is 14 residues long. The germline V gene has CDR1 DFQATT and CDR2 SNEGSKA (reference sequence). CDR3 in DNA: TGCAGTGCTAGATTCCGGGGGGGGAACACTGAAGCTTTCTTT. It specifies CSARFRGGNTEAFF.

In this sample, this clonotype turned up a few times. This chain connects TRBV20-1 to TRBJ1-4; D perhaps matches TRBD1 (5 bases). Germline loops: CDR1 DFQATT, CDR2 SNEGSKA (reference sequence). The V end lost 0 bases, the J end lost 4 bases, and 15 bases lay between the germline ends. CDR3 length equals 16 residues. The CDR3 sequence: CSARDRQRGSNEKLFF. Here the CDR3 DNA reads TGCAGTGCTAGAGATAGGCAGCGGGGGAGTAATGAAAAACTGTTTTTT.

The chain recombines TRBV11-2 with TRBJ2-4; D is unclear. The end of the DNA aligns better with TRBJ2-7, so the J call may be wrong. The CDR3 totals 14 residues. Germline-derived CDR1 and CDR2 are SGHAT and FQNNGV. CDR3 residues: CASSLRQATYEQYF. CDR3 in DNA: TGTGCCAGCAGCCTAAGGCAGGCGACCTACGAGCAGTACTTC.